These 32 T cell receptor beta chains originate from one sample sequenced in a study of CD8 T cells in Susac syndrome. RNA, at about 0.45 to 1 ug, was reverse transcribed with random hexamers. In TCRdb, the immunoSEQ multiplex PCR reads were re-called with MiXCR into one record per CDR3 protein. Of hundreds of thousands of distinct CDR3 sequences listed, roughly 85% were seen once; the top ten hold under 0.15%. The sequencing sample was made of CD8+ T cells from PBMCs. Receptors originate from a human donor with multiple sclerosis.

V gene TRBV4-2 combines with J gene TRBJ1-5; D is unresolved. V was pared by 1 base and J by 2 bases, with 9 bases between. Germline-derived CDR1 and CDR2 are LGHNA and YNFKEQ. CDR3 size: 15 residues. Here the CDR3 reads CASSQVRSGNQPQHF. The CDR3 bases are TGTGCCAGCAGCCAAGTACGAAGTGGCAATCAGCCCCAGCATTTT.

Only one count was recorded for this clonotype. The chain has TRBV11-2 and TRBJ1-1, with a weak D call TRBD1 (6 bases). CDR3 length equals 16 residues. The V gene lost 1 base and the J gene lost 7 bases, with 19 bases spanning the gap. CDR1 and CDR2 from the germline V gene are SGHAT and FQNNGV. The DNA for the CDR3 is TGTGCCAGCAGCTTAGTCCTGGGGGCGCCTGGACTTGAAGCTTTCTTT. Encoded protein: CASSLVLGAPGLEAFF.

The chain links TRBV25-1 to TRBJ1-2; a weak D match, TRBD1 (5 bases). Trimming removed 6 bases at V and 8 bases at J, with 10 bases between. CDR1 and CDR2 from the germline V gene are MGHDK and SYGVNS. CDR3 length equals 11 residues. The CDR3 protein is CASSMEGGYTF. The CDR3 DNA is TGTGCCAGCAGCATGGAGGGGGGCTACACCTTC.

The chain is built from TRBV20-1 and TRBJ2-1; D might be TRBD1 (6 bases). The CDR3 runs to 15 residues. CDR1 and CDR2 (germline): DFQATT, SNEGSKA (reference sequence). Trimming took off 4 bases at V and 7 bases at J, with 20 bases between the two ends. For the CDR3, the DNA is TGCAGTGCTAAAGGGCCTCTCTGGGGGCAGAATGAGCAGTTCTTC. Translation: CSAKGPLWGQNEQFF.

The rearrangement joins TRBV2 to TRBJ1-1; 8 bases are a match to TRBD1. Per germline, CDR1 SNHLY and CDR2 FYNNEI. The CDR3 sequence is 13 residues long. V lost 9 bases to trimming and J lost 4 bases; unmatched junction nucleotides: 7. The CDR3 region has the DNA TGTGCCAGGCTACAGGGGGTGATCACTGAAGCTTTCTTT. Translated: CARLQGVITEAFF.

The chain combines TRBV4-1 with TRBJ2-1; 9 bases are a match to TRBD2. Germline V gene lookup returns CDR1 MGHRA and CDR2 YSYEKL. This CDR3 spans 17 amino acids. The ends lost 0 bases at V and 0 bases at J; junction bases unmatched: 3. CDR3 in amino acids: CASSQDLTSGSYNEQFF. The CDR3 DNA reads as TGCGCCAGCAGCCAAGATTTGACTAGCGGCTCCTACAATGAGCAGTTCTTC.

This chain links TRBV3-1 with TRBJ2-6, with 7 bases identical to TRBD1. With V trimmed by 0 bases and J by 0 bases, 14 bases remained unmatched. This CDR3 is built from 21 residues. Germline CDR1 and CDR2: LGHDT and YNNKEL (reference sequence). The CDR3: CASSQELPGTDLSSGANVLTF. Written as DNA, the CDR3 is TGTGCCAGCAGCCAAGAGCTTCCCGGGACAGACCTAAGCTCTGGGGCCAACGTCCTGACTTTC.

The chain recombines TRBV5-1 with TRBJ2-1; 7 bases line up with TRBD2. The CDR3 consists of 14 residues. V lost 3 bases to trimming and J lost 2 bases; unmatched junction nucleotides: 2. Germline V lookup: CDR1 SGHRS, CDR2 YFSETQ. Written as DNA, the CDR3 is TGCGCCAGCAGCTCAACTAGCGCCTACAATGAGCAGTTCTTC. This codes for CASSSTSAYNEQFF.

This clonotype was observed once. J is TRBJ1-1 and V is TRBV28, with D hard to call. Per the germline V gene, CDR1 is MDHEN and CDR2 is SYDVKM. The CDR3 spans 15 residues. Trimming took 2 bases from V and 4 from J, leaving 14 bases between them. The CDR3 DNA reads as TGTGCCAGCAGTTTAGGACCCCGGGAGAGCACTGAAGCTTTCTTT. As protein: CASSLGPRESTEAFF.

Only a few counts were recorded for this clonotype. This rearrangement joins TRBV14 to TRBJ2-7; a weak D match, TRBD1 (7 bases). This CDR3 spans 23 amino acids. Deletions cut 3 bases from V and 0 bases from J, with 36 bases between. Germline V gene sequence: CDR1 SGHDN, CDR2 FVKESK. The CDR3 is CASSHLGGYRQGVFPRTSYEQYF. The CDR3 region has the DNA TGTGCCAGCAGCCACCTTGGGGGGTATAGACAGGGCGTATTCCCCCGAACCTCCTACGAGCAGTACTTC.

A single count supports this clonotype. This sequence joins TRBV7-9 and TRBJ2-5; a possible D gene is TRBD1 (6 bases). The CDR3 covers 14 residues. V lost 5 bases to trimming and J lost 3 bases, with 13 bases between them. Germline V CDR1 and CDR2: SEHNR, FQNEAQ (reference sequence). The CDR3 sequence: CASSRQEQEETQYF. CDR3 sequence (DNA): TGTGCCAGCAGCCGACAGGAGCAAGAAGAGACCCAGTACTTC.

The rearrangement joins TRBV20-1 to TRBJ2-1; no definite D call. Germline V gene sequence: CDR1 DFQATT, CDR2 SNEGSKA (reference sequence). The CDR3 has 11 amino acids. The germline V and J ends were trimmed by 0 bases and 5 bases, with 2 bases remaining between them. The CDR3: CSAREDNEQFF. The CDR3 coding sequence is TGCAGTGCTAGAGAGGACAATGAGCAGTTCTTC.

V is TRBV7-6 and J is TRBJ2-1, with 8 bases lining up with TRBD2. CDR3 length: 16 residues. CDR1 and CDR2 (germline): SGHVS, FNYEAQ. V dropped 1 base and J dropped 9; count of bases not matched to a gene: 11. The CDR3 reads CASSLEWAGGLSEQFF. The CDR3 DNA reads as TGTGCCAGCAGCTTAGAGTGGGCGGGAGGTCTTAGTGAGCAGTTCTTC. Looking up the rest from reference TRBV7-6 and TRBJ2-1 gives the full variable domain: GAGVSQSPRYKVTKRGQDVALRCDPISGHVSLYWYRQALGQGPEFLTYFNYEAQQDKSGLPNDRFSAERPEGSISTLTIQRTEQRDSAMYRCASSLEWAGGLSEQFFGPGTRLTVL.

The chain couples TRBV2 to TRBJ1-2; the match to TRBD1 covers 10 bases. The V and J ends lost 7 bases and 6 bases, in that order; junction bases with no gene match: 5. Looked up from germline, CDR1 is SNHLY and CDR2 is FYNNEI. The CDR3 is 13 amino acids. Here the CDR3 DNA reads TGTGCCAGCACGCGACAGGGGGCGAATGGCTACACCTTC. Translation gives CASTRQGANGYTF.

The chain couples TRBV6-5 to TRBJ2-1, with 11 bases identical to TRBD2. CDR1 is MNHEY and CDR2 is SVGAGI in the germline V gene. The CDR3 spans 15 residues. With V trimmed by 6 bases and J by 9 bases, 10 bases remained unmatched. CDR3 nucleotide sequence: TGTGCCAGCAGCTCTGATAGCGGGGGGGCAGGTGAGCAGTTCTTC. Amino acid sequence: CASSSDSGGAGEQFF.

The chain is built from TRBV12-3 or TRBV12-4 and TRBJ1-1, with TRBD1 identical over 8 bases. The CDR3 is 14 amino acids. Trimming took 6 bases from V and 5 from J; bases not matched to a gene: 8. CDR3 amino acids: CASRTGAGVTEAFF. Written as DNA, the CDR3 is TGTGCCAGCAGGACAGGGGCAGGCGTAACTGAAGCTTTCTTT.

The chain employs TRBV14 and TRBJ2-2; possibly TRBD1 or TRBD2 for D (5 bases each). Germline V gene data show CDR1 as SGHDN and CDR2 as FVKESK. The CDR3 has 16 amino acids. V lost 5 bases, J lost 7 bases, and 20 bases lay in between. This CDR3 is CASSSTGTEHGGELFF. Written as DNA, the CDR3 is TGTGCCAGCAGCTCCACCGGGACGGAGCACGGCGGGGAGCTGTTTTTT.

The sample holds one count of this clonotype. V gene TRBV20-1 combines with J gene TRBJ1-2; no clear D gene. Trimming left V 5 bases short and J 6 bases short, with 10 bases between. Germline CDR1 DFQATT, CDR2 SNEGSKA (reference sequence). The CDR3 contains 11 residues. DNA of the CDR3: TGCAGTGCTCCCCGGGTGAATGGCTACACCTTC. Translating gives CSAPRVNGYTF.

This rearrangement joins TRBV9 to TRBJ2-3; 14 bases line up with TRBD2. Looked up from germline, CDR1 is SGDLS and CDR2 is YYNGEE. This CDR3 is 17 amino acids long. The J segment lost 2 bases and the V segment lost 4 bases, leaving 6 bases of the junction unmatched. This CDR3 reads CASSPGLAGGYTDTQYF. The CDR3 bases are TGTGCCAGCAGCCCAGGACTAGCGGGAGGTTACACAGATACGCAGTATTTT.

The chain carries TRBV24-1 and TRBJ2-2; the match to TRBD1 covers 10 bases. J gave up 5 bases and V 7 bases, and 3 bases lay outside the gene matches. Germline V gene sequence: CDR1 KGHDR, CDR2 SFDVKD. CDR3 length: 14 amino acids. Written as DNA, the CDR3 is TGTGCCACCAGCGGGACAGGGGAAACCGGGGAGCTGTTTTTT. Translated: CATSGTGETGELFF.

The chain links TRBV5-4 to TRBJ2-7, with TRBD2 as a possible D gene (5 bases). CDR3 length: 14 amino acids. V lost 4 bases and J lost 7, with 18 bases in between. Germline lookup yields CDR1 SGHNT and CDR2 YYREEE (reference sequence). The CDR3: CASSPRMGWEEQYF. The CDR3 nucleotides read TGTGCCAGCAGCCCTCGGATGGGCTGGGAGGAGCAGTACTTC.

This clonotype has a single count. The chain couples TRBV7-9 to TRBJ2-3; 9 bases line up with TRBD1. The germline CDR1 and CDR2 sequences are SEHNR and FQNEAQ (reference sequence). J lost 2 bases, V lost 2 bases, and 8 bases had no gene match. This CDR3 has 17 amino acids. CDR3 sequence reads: CASSLRTGGLYTDTQYF. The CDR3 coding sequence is TGTGCCAGCAGCTTACGAACAGGGGGCCTGTACACAGATACGCAGTATTTT.

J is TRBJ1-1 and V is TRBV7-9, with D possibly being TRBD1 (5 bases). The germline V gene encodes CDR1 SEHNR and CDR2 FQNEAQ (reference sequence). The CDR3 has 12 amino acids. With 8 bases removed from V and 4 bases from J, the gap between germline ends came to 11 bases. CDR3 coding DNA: TGTGCCAGCCCCGGTGGGGGCACTGAAGCTTTCTTT. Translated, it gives CASPGGGTEAFF.

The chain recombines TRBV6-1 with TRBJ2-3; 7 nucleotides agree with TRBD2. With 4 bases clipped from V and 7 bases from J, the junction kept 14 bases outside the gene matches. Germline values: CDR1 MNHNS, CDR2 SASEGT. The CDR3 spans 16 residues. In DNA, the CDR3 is TGTGCCAGCAGTGGCCGATTAGTGGGAGGGCCTAATACGCAGTATTTT. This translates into CASSGRLVGGPNTQYF.

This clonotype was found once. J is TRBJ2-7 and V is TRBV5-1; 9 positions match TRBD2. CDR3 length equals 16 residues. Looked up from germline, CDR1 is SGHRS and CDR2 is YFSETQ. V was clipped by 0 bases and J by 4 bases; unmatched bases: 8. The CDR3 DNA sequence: TGCGCCAGCAGCTTGGAAAAGGTAGCGGGAGTTTACGAGCAGTACTTC. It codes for CASSLEKVAGVYEQYF.

The CDR3 DNA sequence: TGTGCCAGCAGCTTAGTCACAGGCGACAATGAGCAGTTCTTC. Translated, it gives CASSLVTGDNEQFF. V usage is TRBV7-9 and J usage is TRBJ2-1, with D possibly TRBD1 on 5 matching bases. Germline V CDR1 and CDR2: SEHNR, FQNEAQ (reference sequence). CDR3 length equals 14 residues. Trimming took 1 base from V and 5 from J, leaving 9 bases between them.

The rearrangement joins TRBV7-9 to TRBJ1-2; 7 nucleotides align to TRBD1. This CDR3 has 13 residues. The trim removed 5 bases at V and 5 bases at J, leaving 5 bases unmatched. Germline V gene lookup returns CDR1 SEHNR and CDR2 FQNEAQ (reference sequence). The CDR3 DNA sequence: TGTGCCAGCAGCCAAAGGGACAGTTATGGCTACACCTTC. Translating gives CASSQRDSYGYTF.

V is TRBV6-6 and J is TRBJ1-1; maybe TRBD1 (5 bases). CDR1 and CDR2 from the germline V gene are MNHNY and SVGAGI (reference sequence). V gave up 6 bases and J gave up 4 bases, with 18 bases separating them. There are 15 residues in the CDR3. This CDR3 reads CASSANPVGATEAFF. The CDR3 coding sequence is TGTGCCAGCAGCGCAAACCCCGTCGGGGCCACTGAAGCTTTCTTT.

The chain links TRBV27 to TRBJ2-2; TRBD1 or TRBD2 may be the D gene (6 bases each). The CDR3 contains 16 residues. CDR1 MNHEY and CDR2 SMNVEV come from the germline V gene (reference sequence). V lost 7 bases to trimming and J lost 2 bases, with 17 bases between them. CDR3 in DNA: TGTGCCAGCAAACCTAAAGGGGGAGGAAACACCGGGGAGCTGTTTTTT. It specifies CASKPKGGGNTGELFF.

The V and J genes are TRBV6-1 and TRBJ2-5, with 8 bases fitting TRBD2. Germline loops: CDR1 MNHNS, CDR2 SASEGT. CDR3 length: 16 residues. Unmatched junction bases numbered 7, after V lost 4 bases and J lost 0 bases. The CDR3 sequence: CASSVGGATYQETQYF. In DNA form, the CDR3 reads TGTGCCAGCAGTGTCGGGGGGGCCACTTACCAAGAGACCCAGTACTTC.

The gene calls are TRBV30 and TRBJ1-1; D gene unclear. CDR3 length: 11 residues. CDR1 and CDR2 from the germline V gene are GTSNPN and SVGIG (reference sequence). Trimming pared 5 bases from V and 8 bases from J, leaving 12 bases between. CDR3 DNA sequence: TGTGCCTGGGGTAGAGATTTCGAAGCTTTCTTT. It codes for CAWGRDFEAFF.

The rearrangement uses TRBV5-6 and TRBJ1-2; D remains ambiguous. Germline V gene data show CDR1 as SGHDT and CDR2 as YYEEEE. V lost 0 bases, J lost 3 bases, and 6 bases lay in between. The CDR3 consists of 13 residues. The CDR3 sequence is CASSLGPDYGYTF. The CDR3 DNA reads TGTGCCAGCAGCTTGGGTCCGGACTATGGCTACACCTTC.